A selection of T cell receptor beta chains follows, all from one sample in a study of OX40 agonist ivuxolimab in advanced cancers. Produced via immunoSEQ multiplex PCR; TCRdb's table is partial and in-frame only. This sample has about 50,000 clones; roughly three quarters occur once, and the top ten carry 3.5% to 4.5%. This sample comprised CD4+ or CD8+ T cells sorted from blood, obtained in a trial of the OX40 agonist ivuxolimab. These TCRs come from an adult with an advanced solid tumor such as melanoma, head and neck, liver or kidney cancer. Each CDR3 is given with its conserved first and last residue.

v_call	j_call	cdr3_aa
TRBV7-8	TRBJ1-5	CASSLRGNQPQHF
TRBV7-9	TRBJ2-5	CASSVGTAQETQYF
TRBV9	TRBJ1-2	CASSEFRGNYGYTF
TRBV7-2	TRBJ2-3	CASSLTRGTDTQYF
TRBV7-9	TRBJ1-1	CASSLDVYTEAFF
TRBV7-8	TRBJ1-5	CASSLGRLTRGLSNQPQHF
TRBV7-3	TRBJ2-3	CASSTTGTDTQYF
TRBV19	TRBJ1-4	CASSPAGIGYSREKLFF
TRBV11-2	TRBJ2-7	CASDPGQKGYEQYF
TRBV7-2	TRBJ1-6	CASSLARVGRGYNSPLHF
TRBV12-5	TRBJ2-1	CASGLGVAGPYNEQFF
TRBV6-5	TRBJ1-1	CASSYRGQAFF
TRBV7-8	TRBJ1-4	CASSLGMANNEKLFF
TRBV19	TRBJ2-1	CASSMFLRGNEQFF
TRBV5-1	TRBJ1-6	CASSLAGLGSPLHF
TRBV4-1	TRBJ2-3	CASSQDPTSGGDTQYF
TRBV7-2	TRBJ2-5	CASSLLAGIGETQYF
TRBV4-3	TRBJ2-3	CASSQGEAVSRTDTQYF
TRBV7-2	TRBJ2-1	CASSYFAGAYNEQFF
TRBV19	TRBJ2-1	CASSKPPGRGSGRRNEQFF
TRBV5-1	TRBJ1-2	CASSPESALYGYTF
TRBV29-1	TRBJ1-5	CSVEGGDNQPQHF
TRBV28	TRBJ2-1	CASKTGSRSYNEQFF
TRBV5-4	TRBJ1-1	CASSVERGQFTEAFF
TRBV7-2	TRBJ2-3	CASSFSGQTDTQYF
TRBV5-6	TRBJ2-7	CASSPGQGEREQYF
TRBV7-9	TRBJ1-2	CASSPDAGGVYGYTF
TRBV7-3	TRBJ2-1	CASSLIPATYNEQFF
TRBV7-9	TRBJ1-1	CASSLPGRGTEAFF
TRBV6-5	TRBJ1-1	CASSYELIGQRAFF
TRBV5-1	TRBJ1-4	CASSLLGGRGNEKLFF